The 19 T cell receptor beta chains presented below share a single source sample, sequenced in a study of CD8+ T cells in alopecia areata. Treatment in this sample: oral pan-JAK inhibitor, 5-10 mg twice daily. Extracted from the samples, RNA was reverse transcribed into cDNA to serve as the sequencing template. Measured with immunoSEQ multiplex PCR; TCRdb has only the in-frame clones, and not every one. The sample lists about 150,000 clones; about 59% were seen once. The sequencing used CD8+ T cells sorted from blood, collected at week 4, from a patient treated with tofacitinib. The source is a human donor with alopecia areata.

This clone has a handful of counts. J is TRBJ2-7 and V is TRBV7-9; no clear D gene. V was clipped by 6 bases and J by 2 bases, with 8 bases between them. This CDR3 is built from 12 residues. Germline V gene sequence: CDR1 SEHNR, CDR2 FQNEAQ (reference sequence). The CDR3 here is CASSGMTYEQYF. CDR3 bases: TGTGCCAGCAGTGGCATGACCTACGAGCAGTACTTC.

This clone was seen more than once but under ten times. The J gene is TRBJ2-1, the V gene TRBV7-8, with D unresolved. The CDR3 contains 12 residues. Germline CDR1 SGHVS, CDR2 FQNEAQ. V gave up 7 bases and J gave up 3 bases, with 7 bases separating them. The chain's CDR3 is CASMADYNEQFF. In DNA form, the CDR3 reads TGTGCCAGCATGGCAGACTACAATGAGCAGTTCTTC.

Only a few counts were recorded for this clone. CDR3 amino acids: CAWSEGANYGYTF. CDR3 bases: TGTGCCTGGAGTGAGGGCGCGAACTATGGCTACACCTTC. The genes are TRBV30 and TRBJ1-2; D gene unclear. The germline gives CDR1 GTSNPN, CDR2 SVGIG (reference sequence). V shed 1 base and J shed 2 bases, with 8 bases lying between them. The CDR3 covers 13 residues.

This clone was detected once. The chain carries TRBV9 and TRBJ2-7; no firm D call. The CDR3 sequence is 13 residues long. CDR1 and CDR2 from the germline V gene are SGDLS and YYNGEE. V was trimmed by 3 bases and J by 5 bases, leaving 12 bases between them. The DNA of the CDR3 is TGTGCCAGCAGCGGACCACCGTCCCACGAGCAGTACTTC. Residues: CASSGPPSHEQYF.

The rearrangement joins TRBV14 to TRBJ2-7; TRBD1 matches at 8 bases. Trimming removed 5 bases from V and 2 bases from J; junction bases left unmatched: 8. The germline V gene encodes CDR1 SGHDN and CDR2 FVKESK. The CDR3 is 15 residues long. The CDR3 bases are TGTGCCAGCAGCTTGACAGGGGAGTTTCCCTACGAGCAGTACTTC. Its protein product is CASSLTGEFPYEQYF.

CDR3 coding DNA: TGCGCCAGCAGCCAATACGAGGGCTACGAGCAGTACTTC. Translated: CASSQYEGYEQYF. The chain uses TRBV4-3 and TRBJ2-7; D perhaps matches TRBD2 (5 bases). The V and J ends lost 2 bases and 3 bases respectively, with 8 bases between them. CDR1 and CDR2 (germline): LGHNA, YSLEER. There are 13 residues in the CDR3.

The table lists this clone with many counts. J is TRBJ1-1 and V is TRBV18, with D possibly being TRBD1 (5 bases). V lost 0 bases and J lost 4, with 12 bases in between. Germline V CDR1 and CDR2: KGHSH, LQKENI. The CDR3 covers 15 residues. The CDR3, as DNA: TGTGCCAGCTCACCACCCAGGGCGGTTGGCACTGAAGCTTTCTTT. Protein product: CASSPPRAVGTEAFF.

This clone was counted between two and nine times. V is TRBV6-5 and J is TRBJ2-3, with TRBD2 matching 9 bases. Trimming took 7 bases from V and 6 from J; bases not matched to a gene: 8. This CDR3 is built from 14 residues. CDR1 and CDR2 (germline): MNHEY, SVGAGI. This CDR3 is CASTQWTSEDTQYF. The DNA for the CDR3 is TGTGCCAGCACCCAATGGACTAGCGAGGATACGCAGTATTTT.

In DNA, the CDR3 is TGCGCCAGCAGCGCGGACAGGGGCTATGGCTACACCTTC. Translation gives CASSADRGYGYTF. The chain carries TRBV5-1 and TRBJ1-2; 9 positions match TRBD1. Germline V gene data show CDR1 as SGHRS and CDR2 as YFSETQ. Germline trimming cut 4 bases from V and 4 bases from J; bases unmatched to any gene: 2. This CDR3 has 13 amino acids.

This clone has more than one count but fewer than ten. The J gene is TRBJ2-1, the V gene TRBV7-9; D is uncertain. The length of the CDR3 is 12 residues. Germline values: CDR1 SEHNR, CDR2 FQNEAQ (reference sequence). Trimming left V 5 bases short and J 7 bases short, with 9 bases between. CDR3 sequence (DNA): TGTGCCAGCAGCCAGGACCTAAATGAGCAGTTCTTC. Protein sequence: CASSQDLNEQFF.

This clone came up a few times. The CDR3 loop is CSVEFPDNYGYTF. DNA for the CDR3: TGCAGCGTTGAATTCCCCGATAACTATGGCTACACCTTC. V is TRBV29-1 and J is TRBJ1-2; D is unresolved. V was pared by 2 bases and J by 1 base, with 8 bases between. The CDR3 length is 13 residues. Germline values: CDR1 SQVTM, CDR2 ANQGSEA.

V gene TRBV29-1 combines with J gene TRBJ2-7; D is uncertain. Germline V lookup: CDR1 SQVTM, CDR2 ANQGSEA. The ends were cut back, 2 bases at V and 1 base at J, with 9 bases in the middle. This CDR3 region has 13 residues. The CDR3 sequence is CSVELPESYEQYF. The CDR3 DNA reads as TGCAGCGTTGAATTGCCAGAGTCCTACGAGCAGTACTTC.

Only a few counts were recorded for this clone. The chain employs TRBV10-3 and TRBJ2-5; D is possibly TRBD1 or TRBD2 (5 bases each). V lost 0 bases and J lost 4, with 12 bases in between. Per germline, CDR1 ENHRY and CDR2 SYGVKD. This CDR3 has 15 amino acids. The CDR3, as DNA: TGTGCCATCAGTGAGTCTGAGGGGCCAGGAGAGACCCAGTACTTC. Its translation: CAISESEGPGETQYF.

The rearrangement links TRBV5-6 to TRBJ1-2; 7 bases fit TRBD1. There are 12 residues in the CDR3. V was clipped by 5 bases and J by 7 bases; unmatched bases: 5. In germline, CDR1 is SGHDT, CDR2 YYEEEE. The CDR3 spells CASSQQGFGYTF. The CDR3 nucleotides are TGTGCCAGCAGTCAACAGGGGTTTGGCTACACCTTC. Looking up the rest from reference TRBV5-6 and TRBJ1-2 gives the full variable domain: DAGVTQSPTHLIKTRGQQVTLRCSPKSGHDTVSWYQQALGQGPQFIFQYYEEEERQRGNFPDRFSGHQFPNYSSELNVNALLLGDSALYLCASSQQGFGYTFGSGTRLTVV.

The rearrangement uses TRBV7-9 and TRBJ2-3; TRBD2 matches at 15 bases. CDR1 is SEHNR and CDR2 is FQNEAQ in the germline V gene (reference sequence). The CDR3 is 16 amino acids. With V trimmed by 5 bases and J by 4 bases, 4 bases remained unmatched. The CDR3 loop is CASSPGTSGGPDTQYF. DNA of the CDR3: TGTGCCAGCAGCCCAGGGACTAGCGGGGGGCCAGATACGCAGTATTTT.

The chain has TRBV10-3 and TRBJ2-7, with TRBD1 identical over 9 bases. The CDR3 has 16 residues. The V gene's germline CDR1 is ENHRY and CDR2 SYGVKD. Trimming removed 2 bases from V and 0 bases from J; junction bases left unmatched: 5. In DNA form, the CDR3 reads TGTGCCATCAGTGAGCCTGGGGACAGGGTCTCCTACGAGCAGTACTTC. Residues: CAISEPGDRVSYEQYF.

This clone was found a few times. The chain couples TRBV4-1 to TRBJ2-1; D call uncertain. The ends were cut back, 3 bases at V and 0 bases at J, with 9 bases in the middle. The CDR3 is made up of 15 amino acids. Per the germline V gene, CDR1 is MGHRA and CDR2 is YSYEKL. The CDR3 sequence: CASSHRRSSYNEQFF. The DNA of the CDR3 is TGCGCCAGCAGCCATCGACGGAGCTCCTACAATGAGCAGTTCTTC.

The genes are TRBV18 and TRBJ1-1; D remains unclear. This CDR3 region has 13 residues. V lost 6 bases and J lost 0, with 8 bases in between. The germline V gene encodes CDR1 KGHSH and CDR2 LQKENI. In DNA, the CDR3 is TGTGCCAGCTCCGAACCCTTGAACACTGAAGCTTTCTTT. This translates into CASSEPLNTEAFF.

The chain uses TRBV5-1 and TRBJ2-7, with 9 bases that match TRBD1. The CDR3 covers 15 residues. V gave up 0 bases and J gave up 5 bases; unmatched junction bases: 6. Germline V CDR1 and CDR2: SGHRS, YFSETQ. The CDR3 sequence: CASSLGYRGPHEQYF. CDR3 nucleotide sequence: TGCGCCAGCAGCTTGGGATACAGGGGGCCTCACGAGCAGTACTTC. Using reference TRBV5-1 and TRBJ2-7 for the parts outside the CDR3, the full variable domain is KAGVTQTPRYLIKTRGQQVTLSCSPISGHRSVSWYQQTPGQGLQFLFEYFSETQRNKGNFPGRFSGRQFSNSRSEMNVSTLELGDSALYLCASSLGYRGPHEQYFGPGTRLTVT.